A single sample is the source of the 2 T cell receptor beta chains below, sequenced in a study of spatial heterogeneity in lung cancer. The time point denotes: blood at routine non-recurrence follow-up after resection. Frozen PBMC, nontumor lung or tumor provided whole RNA, which was sequenced unsorted. TCRdb re-called the 5' RACE reads with MiXCR, one entry per CDR3 protein. The data hold around 110,000 distinct CDR3 sequences, with more than 10% observed a single time. The sample here was PBMCs, taken at follow-up. Receptors were obtained from a male donor with early-stage non-small cell lung cancer.

This clonotype was picked up a small number of times. This chain connects TRBV14 to TRBJ1-2; D is unresolved. The CDR3 loop spans 12 amino acids. V was clipped by 4 bases and J by 4 bases, with 7 bases between them. The germline CDR1 and CDR2 sequences are SGHDN and FVKESK. DNA of the CDR3: TGTGCCAGCAGCCGGTCGGTCTATGGCTACACCTTC. As protein: CASSRSVYGYTF.

The CDR3 region is CASSLSSAGANVLTF. The CDR3 DNA follows: TGTGCCAGCAGCTTGTCTTCGGCAGGGGCCAACGTCCTGACTTTC. This chain connects TRBV5-4 to TRBJ2-6; D uncertain. The CDR3 spans 15 residues. V dropped 1 base and J dropped 4 bases, with 9 bases sitting between them. From germline, CDR1 is SGHNT and CDR2 YYREEE (reference sequence). The complete variable domain, with remaining parts taken from reference TRBV5-4 and TRBJ2-6, reads ETGVTQSPTHLIKTRGQQVTLRCSSQSGHNTVSWYQQALGQGPQFIFQYYREEENGRGNFPPRFSGLQFPNYSSELNVNALELDDSALYLCASSLSSAGANVLTFGAGSRLTVL.